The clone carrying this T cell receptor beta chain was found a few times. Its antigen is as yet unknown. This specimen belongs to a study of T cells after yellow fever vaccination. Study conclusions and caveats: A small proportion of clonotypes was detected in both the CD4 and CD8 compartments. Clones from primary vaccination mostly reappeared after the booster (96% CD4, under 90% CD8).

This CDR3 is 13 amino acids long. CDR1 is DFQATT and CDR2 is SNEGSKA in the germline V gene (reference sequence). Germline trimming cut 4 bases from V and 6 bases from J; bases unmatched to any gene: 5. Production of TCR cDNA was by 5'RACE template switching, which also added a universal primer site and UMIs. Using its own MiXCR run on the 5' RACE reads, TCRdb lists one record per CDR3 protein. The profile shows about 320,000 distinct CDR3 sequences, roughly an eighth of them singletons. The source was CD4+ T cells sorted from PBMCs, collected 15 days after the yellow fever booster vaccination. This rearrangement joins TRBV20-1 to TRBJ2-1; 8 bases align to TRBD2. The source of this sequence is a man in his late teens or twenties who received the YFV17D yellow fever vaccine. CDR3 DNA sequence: TGCAGTGCTATGGGCGGGGGGCGCAATGAGCAGTTCTTC. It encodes CSAMGGGRNEQFF.